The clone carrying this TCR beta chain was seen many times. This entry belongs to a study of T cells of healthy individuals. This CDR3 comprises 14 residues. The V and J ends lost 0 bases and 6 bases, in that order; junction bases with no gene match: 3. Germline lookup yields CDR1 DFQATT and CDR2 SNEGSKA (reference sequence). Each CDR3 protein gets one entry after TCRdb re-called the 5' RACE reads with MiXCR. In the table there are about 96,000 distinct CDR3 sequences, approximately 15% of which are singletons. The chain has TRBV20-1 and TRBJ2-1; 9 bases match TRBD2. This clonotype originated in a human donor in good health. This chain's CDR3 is CSARDSGGLNEQFF. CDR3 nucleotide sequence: TGCAGTGCTAGAGATAGCGGGGGTCTCAATGAGCAGTTCTTC.